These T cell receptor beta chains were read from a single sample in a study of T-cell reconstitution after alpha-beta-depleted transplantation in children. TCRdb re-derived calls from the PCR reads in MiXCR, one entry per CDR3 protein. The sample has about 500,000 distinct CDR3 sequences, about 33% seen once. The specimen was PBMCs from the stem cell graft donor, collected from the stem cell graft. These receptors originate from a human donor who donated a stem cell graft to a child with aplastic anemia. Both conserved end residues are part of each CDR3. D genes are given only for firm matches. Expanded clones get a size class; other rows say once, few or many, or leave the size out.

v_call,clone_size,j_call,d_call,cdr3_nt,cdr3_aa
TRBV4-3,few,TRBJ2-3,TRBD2,TGCGCCAGCAGCCAGGCCCTAGCGGGTGCTAGCACAGATACGCAGTATTTT,CASSQALAGASTDTQYF
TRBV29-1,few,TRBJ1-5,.,TGCAGCGTTGGGGCCGGTTACAATCAGCCCCAGCATTTT,CSVGAGYNQPQHF
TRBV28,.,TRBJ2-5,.,TGTGCCAGCAGTTTATGGGGGGCGGGATTCGAGACCCAGTACTTC,CASSLWGAGFETQYF
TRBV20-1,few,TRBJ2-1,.,TGCAGTGCTAGTAGGGAGCACAATGAGCAGTTCTTC,CSASREHNEQFF
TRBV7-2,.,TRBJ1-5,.,TGTGCCAGCAGCTTAGAAGAGCAGCCCCAGCATTTT,CASSLEEQPQHF
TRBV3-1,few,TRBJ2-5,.,TGTGCCAGCAGCCAAAGCAAGGCCCAAGAGACCCAGTACTTC,CASSQSKAQETQYF
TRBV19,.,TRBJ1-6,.,TGTGCCAGTAGAAGGGCAGGGTCGGATTCACCCCTCCACTTT,CASRRAGSDSPLHF
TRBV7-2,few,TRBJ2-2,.,TGTGCCAGCAGCTCCGTACTAGTCACCGGGGAGCTGTTTTTT,CASSSVLVTGELFF
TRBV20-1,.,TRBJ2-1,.,TGCAGTGCCCGGGGGCAGGGGTCCTACAATGAGCAGTTCTTC,CSARGQGSYNEQFF
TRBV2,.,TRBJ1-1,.,TGTGCCAGCACGCTGATCAATGAAGCTTTCTTT,CASTLINEAFF